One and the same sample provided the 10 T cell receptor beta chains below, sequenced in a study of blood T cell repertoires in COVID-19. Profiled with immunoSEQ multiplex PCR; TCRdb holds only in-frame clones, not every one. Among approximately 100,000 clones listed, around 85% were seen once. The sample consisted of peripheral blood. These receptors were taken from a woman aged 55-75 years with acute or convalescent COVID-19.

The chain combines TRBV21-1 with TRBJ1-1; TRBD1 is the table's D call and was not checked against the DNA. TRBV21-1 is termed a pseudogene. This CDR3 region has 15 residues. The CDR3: CASSKKDRRNTEAFF. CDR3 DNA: TGTGCCAGCAGCAAAAAAGACAGGCGGAACACTGAAGCTTTCTTT.

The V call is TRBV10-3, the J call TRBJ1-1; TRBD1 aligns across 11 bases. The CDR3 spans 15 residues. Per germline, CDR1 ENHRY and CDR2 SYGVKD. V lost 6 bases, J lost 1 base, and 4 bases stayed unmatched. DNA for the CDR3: TGTGCCATCAGGCCCGGACAGGGGGCGAACACTGAAGCTTTCTTT. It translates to CAIRPGQGANTEAFF.

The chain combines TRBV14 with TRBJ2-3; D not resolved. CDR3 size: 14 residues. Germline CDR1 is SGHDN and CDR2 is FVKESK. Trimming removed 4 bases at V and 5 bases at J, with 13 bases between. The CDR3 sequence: CASSRLRGLDTQYF. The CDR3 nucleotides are TGTGCCAGCAGCCGCCTCAGAGGTTTAGATACGCAGTATTTT.

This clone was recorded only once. CDR3 protein: CASSLSRTGDEQYF. The CDR3 DNA reads as TGTGCCAGCAGCCTCAGCCGGACAGGGGACGAGCAGTACTTC. The rearrangement links TRBV7-9 to TRBJ2-7; 9 bases align to TRBD1. Germline CDR1 SEHNR, CDR2 FQNEAQ (reference sequence). The V gene end was trimmed by 5 bases and the J gene end by 5 bases; junction bases not matched to a gene: 7. CDR3 size: 14 residues.

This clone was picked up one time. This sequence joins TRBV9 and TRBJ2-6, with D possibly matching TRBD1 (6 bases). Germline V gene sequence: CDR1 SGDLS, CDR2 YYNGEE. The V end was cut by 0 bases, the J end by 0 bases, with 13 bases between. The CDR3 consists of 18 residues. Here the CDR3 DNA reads TGTGCCAGCAGCGTAGGAGGCAGGACAGTCTCTGGGGCCAACGTCCTGACTTTC. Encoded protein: CASSVGGRTVSGANVLTF.

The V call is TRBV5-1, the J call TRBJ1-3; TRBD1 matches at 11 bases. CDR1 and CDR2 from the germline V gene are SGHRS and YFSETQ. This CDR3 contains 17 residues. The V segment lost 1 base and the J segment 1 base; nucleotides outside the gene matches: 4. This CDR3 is CASSLPGTGGSGNTIYF. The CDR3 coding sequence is TGCGCCAGCAGCTTGCCCGGGACAGGGGGATCTGGAAACACCATATATTTT.

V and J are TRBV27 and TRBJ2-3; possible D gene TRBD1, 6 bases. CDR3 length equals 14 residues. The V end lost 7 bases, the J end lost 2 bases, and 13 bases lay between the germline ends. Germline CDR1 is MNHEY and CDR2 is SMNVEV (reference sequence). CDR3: CASTTTGYTDTQYF. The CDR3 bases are TGTGCCAGCACTACGACAGGCTACACAGATACGCAGTATTTT.

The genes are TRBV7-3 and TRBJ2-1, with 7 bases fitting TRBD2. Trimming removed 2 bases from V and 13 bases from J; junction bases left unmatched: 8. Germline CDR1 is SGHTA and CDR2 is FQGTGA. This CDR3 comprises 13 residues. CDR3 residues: CASSLGVERGQFF. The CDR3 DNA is TGTGCCAGCAGCTTAGGAGTAGAGCGGGGTCAGTTCTTC.

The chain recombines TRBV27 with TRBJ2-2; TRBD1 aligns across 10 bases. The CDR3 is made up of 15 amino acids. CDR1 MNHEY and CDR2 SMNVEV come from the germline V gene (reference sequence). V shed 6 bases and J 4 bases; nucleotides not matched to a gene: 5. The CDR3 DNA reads TGTGCCAGCAGCGACAGGGGGCTGGCCACCGGGGAGCTGTTTTTT. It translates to CASSDRGLATGELFF.

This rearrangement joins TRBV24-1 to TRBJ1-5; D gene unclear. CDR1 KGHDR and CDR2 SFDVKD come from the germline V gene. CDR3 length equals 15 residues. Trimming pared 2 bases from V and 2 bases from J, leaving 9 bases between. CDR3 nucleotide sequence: TGTGCCACCAGTGATTCACAAATTGGCAATCAGCCCCAGCATTTT. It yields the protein CATSDSQIGNQPQHF.